What follows are 17 T cell receptor beta chains derived from one specimen sequenced in a study of Graves' ophthalmopathy and Graves' hyperthyroidism. RNA transcripts yielded amplified TCR beta CDR3 regions. The first-round RT-PCR employed HTBI primers together with the Qiagen OneStep RT-PCR kit. A multiplex PCR was then performed as the second round. TCRdb re-called the multiplex PCR reads with MiXCR, one entry per CDR3 protein. In the table there are about 700,000 distinct CDR3 sequences, about 40% of which are singletons. Source material: peripheral blood. All receptors come from an adult man with Graves' ophthalmopathy.

This chain links TRBV10-2 with TRBJ1-6; 8 bases are shared with TRBD1. The CDR3 is 12 residues long. The germline CDR1 and CDR2 sequences are WSHSY and SAAADI. The V and J ends lost 8 bases and 10 bases, in that order; junction bases with no gene match: 4. The CDR3 DNA is TGCGCCAGCGCCTGGACAGGGTCACCCCTCCACTTT. It is translated as CASAWTGSPLHF.

This clonotype was counted ten times or more. V and J are TRBV5-5 and TRBJ1-5; D not certain. This CDR3 contains 15 residues. V was pared by 1 base and J by 1 base, with 9 bases between. Germline CDR1 is SGHKS and CDR2 is YYEKEE (reference sequence). The CDR3 is CASSLWEASNQPQHF. CDR3 coding DNA: TGTGCCAGCAGCTTGTGGGAGGCAAGCAATCAGCCCCAGCATTTT.

This clonotype was counted once. At one end the junction does not follow the germline gene, possibly because of a read error. The chain has TRBV10-3 and TRBJ2-5; D is undetermined. Germline CDR1 reads ENHRY; CDR2 reads SYGVKD. The CDR3 contains 13 residues. This CDR3 is CASSYTTGKTQYF. The CDR3 DNA is TGTGCCAGCAGTTACACCACTGGGAAGACCCAGTACTTC.

This chain connects TRBV2 to TRBJ2-2; no firm D call. V lost 6 bases and J lost 11, with 16 bases in between. The V gene's germline CDR1 is SNHLY and CDR2 FYNNEI. The CDR3 is made up of 13 amino acids. The CDR3 here is CASSPGRPAELFF. CDR3 nucleotide sequence: TGTGCCAGCAGCCCAGGACGCCCGGCTGAGCTGTTTTTT.

This clonotype was detected ten times or more. The chain has TRBV19 and TRBJ1-5; D gene uncertain. The CDR3 has 14 residues. V lost 5 bases and J lost 1, with 9 bases in between. Germline CDR1 reads LNHDA; CDR2 reads SQIVND (reference sequence). The CDR3, as DNA: TGTGCCAGTAGTTCCGGACGGAGCAATCAGCCCCAGCATTTT. Its translation: CASSSGRSNQPQHF.

The table lists this clonotype with a few counts. The chain uses TRBV9 and TRBJ2-2, with 7 bases that match TRBD1. CDR3 length: 16 amino acids. Germline V gene sequence: CDR1 SGDLS, CDR2 YYNGEE. The ends lost 4 bases at V and 4 bases at J; junction bases unmatched: 10. The CDR3 region is CASSISRDSATGELFF. CDR3 DNA: TGTGCCAGCAGCATAAGCCGGGACAGTGCCACCGGGGAGCTGTTTTTT.

This clonotype was seen a single time. V is TRBV7-2 and J is TRBJ2-7; 7 nucleotides line up with TRBD2. The CDR3 covers 15 residues. Looked up from germline, CDR1 is SGHTA and CDR2 is FQGNSA. Trimming took 5 bases from V and 7 from J; bases not matched to a gene: 14. DNA for the CDR3: TGTGCCAGCAGCCTAGATGGCCCTAGCGGAGAGGAGCAGTACTTC. It translates to CASSLDGPSGEEQYF.

Comment on this clonotype: One end of the junction fails to match germline, which may point to a read error. This chain links TRBV14 with TRBJ2-5; tentatively, D is TRBD1 or TRBD2 (7 bases each). This CDR3 has 14 amino acids. Germline V CDR1 and CDR2: SGHDN, FVKESK. CDR3 nucleotide sequence: TGTGCCCGCAGCCAAACGACAGGGAGGGAGACCCGGTACTTC. Protein product: CARSQTTGRETRYF. The complete variable domain, with remaining parts taken from reference TRBV14 and TRBJ2-5, reads EAGVTQFPSHSVIEKGQTVTLRCDPISGHDNLYWYRRVMGKEIKFLLHFVKESKQDESGMPNNRFLAERTGGTYSTLKVQPAELEDSGVYFCARSQTTGRETRYFGPGTRLLVL.

This clonotype was seen a handful of times. This chain connects TRBV7-9 to TRBJ2-5; unclear D gene. V gave up 3 bases and J gave up 2 bases, with 10 bases separating them. This CDR3 region has 14 residues. Germline V gene data show CDR1 as SEHNR and CDR2 as FQNEAQ (reference sequence). CDR3 nucleotide sequence: TGTGCCAGCAGCTTCCGGAGACCACAAGAGACCCAGTACTTC. Its translation: CASSFRRPQETQYF.

V is TRBV4-1 and J is TRBJ2-3; D not certain. Germline assignment: CDR1 MGHRA and CDR2 YSYEKL. The V end lost 4 bases, the J end lost 5 bases, and 13 bases lay between the germline ends. The CDR3 has 14 amino acids. CDR3 in amino acids: CASSLLHTGDTQYF. In DNA form, the CDR3 reads TGCGCCAGCAGCCTACTCCATACCGGAGATACGCAGTATTTT.

This clonotype was seen repeatedly, ten times or more. The chain couples TRBV20-1 to TRBJ2-5; a weak D match, TRBD1 (6 bases). The CDR3 contains 14 residues. Deletions cut 0 bases from V and 5 bases from J, with 13 bases between. Per germline, CDR1 DFQATT and CDR2 SNEGSKA (reference sequence). CDR3 region: CSARDGAGVETQYF. Written as DNA, the CDR3 is TGCAGTGCTAGAGATGGGGCAGGGGTGGAGACCCAGTACTTC.

The chain links TRBV7-9 to TRBJ2-5; possibly TRBD1 for D (5 bases). V lost 10 bases and J 2 bases, leaving 26 bases between the germline ends. Germline loops: CDR1 SEHNR, CDR2 FQNEAQ (reference sequence). There are 17 residues in the CDR3. The CDR3 is CAISDTSRGAGQETQYF. The CDR3 DNA sequence: TGTGCCATCAGTGATACCAGCAGAGGTGCAGGGCAAGAGACCCAGTACTTC.

This chain links TRBV7-6 with TRBJ2-1; TRBD2 agrees at 12 bases. Trimming took 0 bases from V and 7 from J; bases not matched to a gene: 4. This CDR3 spans 16 amino acids. CDR1 is SGHVS, CDR2 FNYEAQ, per germline. Written as DNA, the CDR3 is TGTGCCAGCAGCTTAGCCCTAGCGGGGGGGAGAAATGAGCAGTTCTTC. This gives the protein CASSLALAGGRNEQFF.

This clonotype has just one count. The rearrangement uses TRBV2 and TRBJ1-6; no definite D call. Trimming removed 4 bases at V and 4 bases at J, with 5 bases between. CDR1 and CDR2 (germline): SNHLY, FYNNEI. The CDR3 has 13 amino acids. This CDR3 is CASSGQYNSPLHF. The CDR3 DNA reads as TGTGCCAGCAGTGGGCAGTATAATTCACCCCTCCACTTT.

There are many counts of this clonotype. V is TRBV7-2 and J is TRBJ2-5, with 15 bases lining up with TRBD2. After removal of 3 bases from V and 0 bases from J, the junction contained 2 bases not matched to a gene. This CDR3 region has 17 residues. In germline, CDR1 is SGHTA, CDR2 FQGNSA. CDR3 DNA: TGTGCCAGCAGCTTCGGGACTAGCGGGAGGAACCAAGAGACCCAGTACTTC. It is translated as CASSFGTSGRNQETQYF. The entire variable domain, with the rest obtained from reference TRBV7-2 and TRBJ2-5, is as follows: GAGVSQSPSNKVTEKGKDVELRCDPISGHTALYWYRQSLGQGLEFLIYFQGNSAPDKSGLPSDRFSAERTGGSVSTLTIQRTQQEDSAVYLCASSFGTSGRNQETQYFGPGTRLLVL.

This clonotype was detected only a few times. Relative to the germline gene, one junction end is altered; a read error may explain this. CDR3 in amino acids: CASSQVAGGSNTEAFF. For the CDR3, the DNA is TGTGCCAGCAGCCAAGTTGCGGGGGGCTCGAACACTGAAGCTTTCTTT. V is TRBV4-1 and J is TRBJ1-1; D is possibly TRBD1 (6 bases). The germline V gene has CDR1 MGHRA and CDR2 YSYEKL. The CDR3 sequence is 16 residues long.

The rearrangement uses TRBV30 and TRBJ2-2; no clear D. V lost 6 bases and J lost 7, with 0 bases in between. The CDR3 totals 8 residues. Germline V gene sequence: CDR1 GTSNPN, CDR2 SVGIG (reference sequence). The CDR3 sequence is CACGELFF. In DNA, the CDR3 is TGTGCCTGCGGGGAGCTGTTTTTT.